These 15 T cell receptor beta chains were all obtained from the same sample, sequenced in a study of beta chain features in type 1 diabetes. No antigen has been identified for these receptors. Overall study results and limits: Shorter TCRB CDR3s, moderately but significantly so, marked every one of the four CD4+ subsets in Type 1 diabetes patients.

The entirety of the isolated RNA underwent reverse transcription, so expressed TCRB transcripts were sequenced. The repertoire was sequenced with immunoSEQ multiplex PCR; TCRdb's copy has only in-frame clones and lacks some. The table shows more than 300,000 clones, with 9.3% occurring only once. The sequenced sample consisted of central memory CD4+ T cells from blood. Every receptor here comes from a man aged 25-45 years with type 1 diabetes.

Points on this clone: Other DNA sequences in the same sample also yield this CDR3. The rearrangement links TRBV2 to TRBJ2-3; D perhaps matches TRBD1 (5 bases). Trimming removed 3 bases from V and 3 bases from J, with 7 bases in between. Germline V lookup: CDR1 SNHLY, CDR2 FYNNEI. This CDR3 spans 13 amino acids. CDR3 sequence (DNA): TGTGCCAGCAGTGACCAGGGTACAGATACGCAGTATTTT. Amino acids: CASSDQGTDTQYF.

This clone showed up many times. The rearrangement joins TRBV19 to TRBJ1-4, with D perhaps TRBD1 (5 bases). Germline assignment: CDR1 LNHDA and CDR2 SQIVND (reference sequence). The CDR3 spans 13 residues. V was trimmed by 4 bases and J by 7 bases, leaving 10 bases between them. The CDR3 region is CASSNGQGEKLFF. In DNA, the CDR3 is TGTGCCAGTAGTAACGGTCAGGGTGAAAAACTGTTTTTT.

This clone was seen more than once but under ten times. This CDR3 is also generated by other DNA sequences in the sample. The CDR3 here is CASSLDLDEQFF. As DNA, the CDR3 is TGTGCCAGCAGCTTAGACCTTGATGAGCAGTTCTTC. The V and J genes are TRBV7-2 and TRBJ2-1; D gene ambiguous. The CDR3 is 12 residues long. V was shortened by 1 base and J by 8 bases, with 6 bases between the two germline ends. CDR1 SGHTA and CDR2 FQGNSA come from the germline V gene.

The genes are TRBV27 and TRBJ2-7; 9 bases are shared with TRBD1. V shed 3 bases, J shed 5 bases, and the junction held 11 bases outside the gene matches. This CDR3 has 16 amino acids. Germline loops: CDR1 MNHEY, CDR2 SMNVEV (reference sequence). The CDR3 nucleotides are TGTGCCAGCAGTTTCCAACCGGGACAGGGTTCCCACGAGCAGTACTTC. Translation gives CASSFQPGQGSHEQYF.

This clone has only a few counts. This rearrangement joins TRBV7-2 to TRBJ2-3; D is unclear. CDR3 size: 12 residues. CDR1 and CDR2 (germline): SGHTA, FQGNSA. Between the trimmed V and J ends, which lost 5 bases and 7 bases, there was a span of 10 bases. CDR3 nucleotide sequence: TGTGCCAGCAGCCTTTCCGCCAATACGCAGTATTTT. This sequence encodes CASSLSANTQYF.

In this sample, this clone turned up a few times. V usage is TRBV14 and J usage is TRBJ2-5; the match to TRBD1 covers 9 bases. Trimming removed 2 bases from V and 5 bases from J; junction bases left unmatched: 6. CDR3 length: 15 amino acids. CDR1 SGHDN and CDR2 FVKESK come from the germline V gene. The CDR3 nucleotides are TGTGCCAGCAGCCAATTGGGACAGGGCAAGGAGACCCAGTACTTC. The encoded protein is CASSQLGQGKETQYF.

This clone was counted between two and nine times. The V gene is TRBV30, the J gene TRBJ1-4; D might be TRBD1 (6 bases). The CDR3 has 13 residues. Germline V gives CDR1 GTSNPN, CDR2 SVGIG (reference sequence). The ends were cut back, 1 base at V and 8 bases at J, with 11 bases in the middle. CDR3 DNA: TGTGCCTGGAGTGCCCAACAGGGCGAAAAACTGTTTTTT. Translated, it gives CAWSAQQGEKLFF.

This clone was counted only a few times. The chain carries TRBV7-2 and TRBJ1-1; maybe TRBD1 (6 bases). Germline V lookup: CDR1 SGHTA, CDR2 FQGNSA. The ends were cut back, 6 bases at V and 2 bases at J, with 10 bases in the middle. The CDR3 spans 13 residues. The CDR3 DNA is TGTGCCAGCAGTTCGGACAGAAACACTGAAGCTTTCTTT. Protein: CASSSDRNTEAFF.

The chain is built from TRBV9 and TRBJ1-6; D remains ambiguous. Trimming took 4 bases from V and 6 from J, leaving 11 bases between them. CDR3 length: 14 amino acids. Germline-derived CDR1 and CDR2 are SGDLS and YYNGEE. CDR3 protein: CASSTVVSNSPLHF. For the CDR3, the DNA is TGTGCCAGCAGCACGGTAGTCAGTAATTCACCCCTCCACTTT. Combining the CDR3 with reference TRBV9 and TRBJ1-6 gives the whole variable domain DSGVTQTPKHLITATGQRVTLRCSPRSGDLSVYWYQQSLDQGLQFLIQYYNGEERAKGNILERFSAQQFPDLHSELNLSSLELGDSALYFCASSTVVSNSPLHFGNGTRLTVT.

This clone occurred a few times. This chain connects TRBV29-1 to TRBJ2-3; weak D call: TRBD1 (5 bases). V lost 3 bases to trimming and J lost 2 bases, with 9 bases between them. This CDR3 is built from 13 residues. Germline V gene data show CDR1 as SQVTM and CDR2 as ANQGSEA. The CDR3 coding sequence is TGCAGCGTTGAGGCAGGACACACAGATACGCAGTATTTT. Residues: CSVEAGHTDTQYF.

This clone was found a few times. CDR3 sequence: CASSLEASNSPLHF. The CDR3 coding sequence is TGTGCCAGCAGCTTGGAAGCCTCTAATTCACCCCTCCACTTT. The rearrangement links TRBV5-6 to TRBJ1-6; no definite D call. Trimming cost V 0 bases and J 6 bases, with 7 bases left between them. The V gene's germline CDR1 is SGHDT and CDR2 YYEEEE. The CDR3 has 14 residues.

Many counts were recorded for this clone. The chain carries TRBV7-2 and TRBJ1-6; tentative D call: TRBD1 (5 bases). The CDR3 runs to 12 residues. The germline V gene encodes CDR1 SGHTA and CDR2 FQGNSA. V gave up 1 base and J gave up 14 bases, with 9 bases separating them. The CDR3 spells CASSLDWGTLHF. The DNA of the CDR3 is TGTGCCAGCAGCTTAGATTGGGGGACCCTCCACTTT.

This chain uses TRBV20-1 with TRBJ2-4, with TRBD2 as a possible D gene (6 bases). Trimming shortened V by 1 base and J by 16 bases, and 14 bases separated the two germline ends. The CDR3 extends over 11 amino acids. Germline CDR1 DFQATT, CDR2 SNEGSKA (reference sequence). The CDR3 DNA reads TGCAGTGCTAGAGGCGGGACCGCACCTTACTTC. It encodes CSARGGTAPYF.

The J gene is TRBJ2-7, the V gene TRBV6-5; no clear D. The CDR3 is 14 residues long. Germline V gene sequence: CDR1 MNHEY, CDR2 SVGAGI. Deletions cut 6 bases from V and 0 bases from J, with 12 bases between. CDR3 residues: CASRVSYRSYEQYF. The CDR3, as DNA: TGTGCCAGCAGGGTCAGTTATCGCTCCTACGAGCAGTACTTC.

The chain couples TRBV7-2 to TRBJ1-2, with TRBD1 as a possible D gene (6 bases). CDR1 is SGHTA and CDR2 is FQGNSA in the germline V gene. The CDR3 totals 15 residues. The V end lost 5 bases, the J end lost 3 bases, and 16 bases lay between the germline ends. CDR3 in amino acids: CASSPQQGRDYGYTF. The CDR3 region has the DNA TGTGCCAGCAGCCCACAACAGGGAAGGGACTATGGCTACACCTTC.